Below, one TCR beta chain is given with its context. The antigen remains undetermined. One entry per CDR3 protein, called by TCRdb with MiXCR from the 5' RACE reads. The sample records some 570,000 distinct CDR3 sequences, 20% to 25% being singletons. This entry belongs to a study of identical twins. General study findings and limits: In cord blood, abundant beta clonotypes had fewer insertions; memory showed no trend.

With 5 bases removed from V and 7 bases from J, the gap between germline ends came to 18 bases. The germline gives CDR1 MNHEY, CDR2 SMNVEV (reference sequence). This CDR3 is built from 15 residues. These sequences were also reported in another study, on yellow fever vaccine responses in identical twins.

Sequenced sample: CD4+ T cells sorted from blood. The TCR sequence derives from a woman aged 18 to 35 in good health. The chain uses TRBV27 and TRBJ2-1, with D maybe TRBD2 (7 bases). This CDR3 reads CASSRGASGVNEQFF. The CDR3 bases are TGTGCCAGCAGTCGGGGGGCCTCGGGGGTGAATGAGCAGTTCTTC.